A selection of T cell receptor beta chains follows, all from one sample in a study of blood T cell repertoires in COVID-19. TCRdb's table, derived via immunoSEQ multiplex PCR, lists solely in-frame clones and lacks some. Of 250,000 to 300,000 clones in the sample, more than 85% were seen once. The sequenced sample was peripheral blood. The origin of the receptors is a man in his late teens or twenties with active or convalescent COVID-19. Each CDR3 is given with its conserved first and last residue. The D gene is left open where the match is weak. Only some rows state a clone size, as once, few, many or a class for expanded clones.

j_call v_call cdr3_length d_call clone_size cdr3_aa
TRBJ2-2 TRBV28 17 TRBD2 - CASSLDPLAGHTGELFF
TRBJ1-1 TRBV29-1 14 - - CSIHWGTPNTEAFF
TRBJ2-5 TRBV4-3 13 TRBD1 - CASSARDRETQYF
TRBJ2-1 TRBV11-3 19 - - CASSLRSPRIYSSYNEQFF
TRBJ2-5 TRBV3-1/TRBV3-2 16 - - CASSQDRAFQGETQYF
TRBJ2-1 TRBV6-6 17 TRBD2 - CASSRRTSGRGVNEQFF
TRBJ1-6 TRBV3-1/TRBV3-2 18 - - CASSQSSGSEFYVSPLHF
TRBJ2-3 TRBV6-4 14 - - CASRLSPSTDTQYF
TRBJ2-3 TRBV7-3 15 - - CASSLTGIFTDTQYF
TRBJ2-3 TRBV15 16 TRBD2 - CATSRDRGRRSDTQYF
TRBJ2-7 TRBV5-1 15 TRBD2 - CASSLEPAGGYEQYF
TRBJ2-2 TRBV10-2 14 - - CASRMGGNTGELFF
TRBJ1-2 TRBV2 13 TRBD1 - CATRTGGYLGYTF
TRBJ2-1 TRBV3-1/TRBV3-2 16 - - CASSQEGGGAYNEQFF
TRBJ2-7 TRBV28 14 - once CASSFNSPGYEQYF